This TCR beta chain was captured in a study of blood T cell repertoires in COVID-19. Study-level background: Some COVID-19 samples were acute and others convalescent; all came from the United States, Italy and Spain. Sources were T cells, B-cell-depleted T cells, or PBMCs; the material itself was cDNA or gDNA.

In the authors' workflow: Nucleated cell counts were estimated from reference gene primer amplification. Sequencing was performed with immunoSEQ multiplex PCR; in TCRdb, only in-frame clones are kept and a portion is missing. The DNA gave D and trimming, while V, J and clone size come from that table. The sample lists around 130,000 clones; about 83% were seen once. CDR3 length: 15 residues. This clonotype was obtained from a middle-aged man with active or convalescent COVID-19. The chain combines TRBV21-1 with TRBJ2-7; the D call in the table, TRBD1, was not verified against the DNA. TRBV21-1 is a pseudogene locus. Sequencing was done on a sample of peripheral blood. CDR3 region: CASSKPARDSYEQYF. The CDR3, as DNA: TGTGCCAGCAGCAAACCTGCCAGGGACTCCTACGAGCAGTACTTC.